A single sample is the source of the 9 T cell receptor beta chains below, sequenced in a study of human T cells and chemical hapten exposure. The time point is: patch test 2, 6 weeks after DPC sensitization. Treatment indicated: therapeutic diphenylcyclopropenone sensitization with weekly scalp DPC. In TCRdb, the RACE reads were re-called with MiXCR into one record per CDR3 protein. The sample includes over 70,000 distinct CDR3 sequences, about 9.9% of them seen just once. The sequencing used whole blood, collected in connection with sensitization to the hapten diphenylcyclopropenone (DPC). The receptors here all came from a man between 18 and 35 years old with alopecia areata. Some clones in this sample may be carry-over from other donors' samples.

In its sample, this clonotype was seen many times. V and J are TRBV3-1 and TRBJ2-7; a possible D gene is TRBD1 (5 bases). The CDR3 length is 14 residues. Trimming removed 0 bases at V and 1 base at J, with 7 bases between. The germline CDR1 and CDR2 sequences are LGHDT and YNNKEL (reference sequence). CDR3 sequence (DNA): TGTGCCAGCAGCCAAGATACAGGTTCCTACGAGCAGTACTTC. As protein: CASSQDTGSYEQYF.

This clonotype was seen only a few times. This chain links TRBV29-1 with TRBJ1-4; D is unclear. This CDR3 has 13 amino acids. Germline assignment: CDR1 SQVTM and CDR2 ANQGSEA. The germline V and J ends were trimmed by 1 base and 3 bases, with 6 bases remaining between them. As DNA, the CDR3 is TGCAGCGTTGAAGGGCAGGCTAATGAAAAACTGTTTTTT. Amino acids: CSVEGQANEKLFF.

In its sample, this clonotype was seen many times. The chain couples TRBV18 to TRBJ1-1; maybe TRBD1 (6 bases). The germline V gene encodes CDR1 KGHSH and CDR2 LQKENI. V lost 3 bases to trimming and J lost 9 bases, with 8 bases between them. CDR3 length equals 11 residues. This CDR3 is CASSPTGKAFF. CDR3 sequence (DNA): TGTGCCAGCTCACCGACAGGCAAAGCTTTCTTT.

This clonotype was seen more than once but under ten times. The V and J genes are TRBV10-2 and TRBJ2-2; D possibly matches TRBD1 or TRBD2 (5 bases each). Trimming removed 4 bases from V and 4 bases from J, with 25 bases in between. The CDR3 is 19 residues long. The germline V gene encodes CDR1 WSHSY and CDR2 SAAADI. CDR3 protein: CASSGVWGGQGPRTGELFF. Here the CDR3 DNA reads TGCGCCAGCAGTGGGGTTTGGGGCGGGCAAGGGCCCCGCACCGGGGAGCTGTTTTTT.

This clonotype occurred a few times. This chain uses TRBV5-1 with TRBJ1-1; no definite D call. Germline CDR1 reads SGHRS; CDR2 reads YFSETQ. This CDR3 contains 14 residues. Trimming removed 1 base at V and 4 bases at J, with 11 bases between. CDR3 nucleotide sequence: TGCGCCAGCAGCTTGACGGGAGGCGTCACTGAAGCTTTCTTT. Translation gives CASSLTGGVTEAFF.

This chain links TRBV4-3 with TRBJ2-4, with D possibly being TRBD1 (6 bases). CDR1 is LGHNA and CDR2 is YSLEER in the germline V gene. CDR3 length: 16 amino acids. Deletions cut 2 bases from V and 7 bases from J, with 18 bases between. CDR3 residues: CASSQTPAAGENIQYF. In DNA form, the CDR3 reads TGCGCCAGCAGCCAAACCCCCGCAGCAGGGGAGAACATTCAGTACTTC.

The chain has TRBV11-1 and TRBJ2-7, with D perhaps matching TRBD1 (5 bases). The germline CDR1 and CDR2 sequences are SGHAT and FQDESV (reference sequence). This CDR3 is built from 13 residues. The V end lost 2 bases, the J end lost 4 bases, and 9 bases lay between the germline ends. DNA of the CDR3: TGTGCCAGCAGCTTATATAGGGGTTACGAGCAGTACTTC. Translated, it gives CASSLYRGYEQYF.

Ten or more counts support this clonotype. V usage is TRBV29-1 and J usage is TRBJ1-3; perhaps TRBD1 as D (6 bases). The CDR3 loop spans 15 amino acids. V dropped 5 bases and J dropped 0 bases, with 14 bases sitting between them. CDR1 is SQVTM, CDR2 ANQGSEA, per germline. CDR3 region: CSVLGTRSSGNTIYF. CDR3 nucleotides: TGCAGCGTTCTCGGGACAAGGAGCTCTGGAAACACCATATATTTT.

This clonotype has at least ten counts. V gene TRBV20-1 combines with J gene TRBJ1-2; TRBD1 aligns across 9 bases. In germline, CDR1 is DFQATT, CDR2 SNEGSKA (reference sequence). J lost 3 bases, V lost 5 bases, and 4 bases had no gene match. CDR3 length equals 13 residues. CDR3 coding DNA: TGCAGTGCTGAGACAGGGGGACACTATGGCTACACCTTC. It translates to CSAETGGHYGYTF.